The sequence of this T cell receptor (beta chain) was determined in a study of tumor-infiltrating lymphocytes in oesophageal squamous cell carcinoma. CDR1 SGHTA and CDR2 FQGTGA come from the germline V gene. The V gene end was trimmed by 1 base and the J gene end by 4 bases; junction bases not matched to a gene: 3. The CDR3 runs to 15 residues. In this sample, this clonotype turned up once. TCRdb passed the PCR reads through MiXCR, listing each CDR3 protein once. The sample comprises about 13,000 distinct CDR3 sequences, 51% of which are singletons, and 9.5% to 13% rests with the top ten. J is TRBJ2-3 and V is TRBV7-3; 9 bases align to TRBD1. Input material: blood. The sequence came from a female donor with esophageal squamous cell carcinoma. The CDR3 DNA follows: TGTGCCAGCAGCTTAATGGGACAGGGCCCAGATACGCAGTATTTT. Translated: CASSLMGQGPDTQYF.